These 22 T cell receptor beta chains were all obtained from the same sample, sequenced in a study of blood T cell repertoires in COVID-19. Data came from immunoSEQ multiplex PCR; TCRdb stores just in-frame clones and leaves some out. The sample gives 200,000 to 250,000 clones, 88% of which show up once; 1.5% is in the top ten. The sequencing input was peripheral blood. The receptors shown here come from a man between 18 and 29 years old with active or convalescent COVID-19.

This chain uses TRBV7-9 with TRBJ1-5, with 8 positions matching TRBD1. Germline values: CDR1 SEHNR, CDR2 FQNEAQ (reference sequence). The CDR3 is made up of 14 amino acids. The ends lost 1 base at V and 6 bases at J; junction bases unmatched: 2. For the CDR3, the DNA is TGTGCCAGCAGCTTAGAACAGGGGGGTCAGCCCCAGCATTTT. Protein sequence: CASSLEQGGQPQHF.

The sample holds a few counts of this clone. The chain links TRBV5-1 to TRBJ2-2; 8 bases are shared with TRBD1. The CDR3 length is 16 residues. The germline V gene encodes CDR1 SGHRS and CDR2 YFSETQ. Germline trimming cut 4 bases from V and 2 bases from J; bases unmatched to any gene: 7. The CDR3 DNA reads as TGCGCCAGCAGCCCTGGACAGGGCCTTAACACCGGGGAGCTGTTTTTT. Translated: CASSPGQGLNTGELFF.

The DNA of the CDR3 is TGTGCCAGCAGCCCCCGGGGGAGATCTACATCGTACAATGAGCAGTTCTTC. Protein: CASSPRGRSTSYNEQFF. The chain links TRBV28 to TRBJ2-1, with D perhaps matching TRBD2 (6 bases). V shed 6 bases and J shed 4 bases, with 22 bases lying between them. This CDR3 contains 17 residues. Germline V gene data show CDR1 as MDHEN and CDR2 as SYDVKM.

V is TRBV11-2 and J is TRBJ2-7; D perhaps matches TRBD2 (6 bases). Germline values: CDR1 SGHAT, CDR2 FQNNGV. The length of the CDR3 is 15 residues. Trimming removed 5 bases from V and 4 bases from J, with 18 bases in between. CDR3 bases: TGTGCCAGCAGCCCCCGAGGTAGCGGACCTTACGAGCAGTACTTC. Protein product: CASSPRGSGPYEQYF.

The V and J genes are TRBV5-4 and TRBJ2-7, with TRBD2 matching over 9 bases. The V and J ends lost 1 base and 6 bases, in that order; junction bases with no gene match: 5. This CDR3 contains 14 residues. Germline CDR1 reads SGHNT; CDR2 reads YYREEE (reference sequence). The CDR3 region has the DNA TGTGCCAGCAGCTTGTTGGCGGGAGGGTCCGAGCAGTACTTC. This sequence encodes CASSLLAGGSEQYF. The variable domain in full, completed from reference TRBV5-4 and TRBJ2-7, reads ETGVTQSPTHLIKTRGQQVTLRCSSQSGHNTVSWYQQALGQGPQFIFQYYREEENGRGNFPPRFSGLQFPNYSSELNVNALELDDSALYLCASSLLAGGSEQYFGPGTRLTVT.

The V call is TRBV7-2, the J call TRBJ2-5; the match to TRBD2 covers 9 bases. V was pared by 3 bases and J by 2 bases, with 4 bases of the junction left unmatched. The CDR3 extends over 15 amino acids. The V gene's germline CDR1 is SGHTA and CDR2 FQGNSA. For the CDR3, the DNA is TGTGCCAGCAGCTTGCTAGCGGGGAGGCAAGAGACCCAGTACTTC. Translating it yields CASSLLAGRQETQYF.

This rearrangement joins TRBV6-5 to TRBJ1-1; D is possibly TRBD1 (5 bases). CDR1 is MNHEY and CDR2 is SVGAGI in the germline V gene. This CDR3 has 15 residues. V gave up 2 bases and J gave up 5 bases, with 15 bases separating them. The CDR3 nucleotides are TGTGCCAGCAGTTACGCCGGGCAGGGCGTAACTGAAGCTTTCTTT. Protein: CASSYAGQGVTEAFF.

J is TRBJ1-3 and V is TRBV6-5, with TRBD1 identical over 7 bases. The CDR3 is made up of 14 amino acids. V was pared by 6 bases and J by 3 bases, with 5 bases of the junction left unmatched. CDR1 is MNHEY and CDR2 is SVGAGI in the germline V gene. CDR3 amino acids: CASSRDRVGNTIYF. In DNA, the CDR3 is TGTGCCAGCAGCCGAGACAGGGTTGGAAACACCATATATTTT.

This clone is medium-sized in the sample. The chain employs TRBV2 and TRBJ2-7; 8 nucleotides agree with TRBD2. V gave up 7 bases and J gave up 4 bases; unmatched junction bases: 6. CDR3 length equals 13 residues. CDR1 and CDR2 from the germline V gene are SNHLY and FYNNEI. CDR3 in amino acids: CASIPRGDYEQYF. The CDR3 DNA reads TGTGCCAGCATCCCGCGGGGGGATTACGAGCAGTACTTC.

Regarding this clone: This specimen includes other DNA sequences encoding the same CDR3. The rearrangement uses TRBV6-1 and TRBJ1-1; no clear D gene. Trimming removed 2 bases at V and 5 bases at J, with 9 bases between. There are 13 residues in the CDR3. Germline V gene sequence: CDR1 MNHNS, CDR2 SASEGT. The CDR3 DNA follows: TGTGCCAGCAGTGAAAGAGGTGGGACTGAAGCTTTCTTT. As protein: CASSERGGTEAFF.

V and J are TRBV2 and TRBJ2-5, with TRBD2 matching over 8 bases. V trimming: 7 bases; J trimming: 4 bases; junction bases outside the gene matches: 5. The CDR3 contains 13 residues. In germline, CDR1 is SNHLY, CDR2 FYNNEI. Here the CDR3 reads CASKRESRETQYF. The CDR3 nucleotides read TGTGCCAGCAAGCGGGAGTCCAGAGAGACCCAGTACTTC. The variable domain in full, completed from reference TRBV2 and TRBJ2-5, reads EPEVTQTPSHQVTQMGQEVILRCVPISNHLYFYWYRQILGQKVEFLVSFYNNEISEKSEIFDDQFSVERPDGSNFTLKIRSTKLEDSAMYFCASKRESRETQYFGPGTRLLVL.

CDR3 nucleotide sequence: TGTGCCAGCAGTTTCCTCCTCCTCTCAGGGCGGCAGGGCTACACCTTC. Amino acids: CASSFLLLSGRQGYTF. The rearrangement uses TRBV28 and TRBJ1-2, with D perhaps TRBD1 (5 bases). Per germline, CDR1 MDHEN and CDR2 SYDVKM. This CDR3 is built from 16 residues. Trimming took 3 bases from V and 8 from J, leaving 22 bases between them.

The genes are TRBV5-1 and TRBJ1-1; D is unresolved. The CDR3 contains 13 residues. Trimming left V 1 base short and J 4 bases short, with 8 bases between. Germline assignment: CDR1 SGHRS and CDR2 YFSETQ. The CDR3 coding sequence is TGCGCCAGCAGCTTGAGGTGGAGCACTGAAGCTTTCTTT. Its translation: CASSLRWSTEAFF.

This clone was counted once. The V gene is TRBV28, the J gene TRBJ1-5, with D possibly TRBD1 on 5 matching bases. Trimming took 3 bases from V and 2 from J, leaving 14 bases between them. From germline, CDR1 is MDHEN and CDR2 SYDVKM. This CDR3 has 16 residues. The CDR3 loop is CASSFPDIYGNQPQHF. For the CDR3, the DNA is TGTGCCAGCAGTTTCCCGGACATTTATGGCAATCAGCCCCAGCATTTT.

V gene TRBV10-3 combines with J gene TRBJ1-5, with TRBD1 matching 7 bases. Germline V gene data show CDR1 as ENHRY and CDR2 as SYGVKD. V shed 7 bases, J shed 7 bases, and the junction held 7 bases outside the gene matches. This CDR3 has 13 residues. This CDR3 reads CAITPDRDQPQHF. For the CDR3, the DNA is TGTGCCATCACCCCAGACAGGGACCAGCCCCAGCATTTT.

This clone was seen just once. The gene calls are TRBV7-2 and TRBJ1-1; D might be TRBD1 (5 bases). From germline, CDR1 is SGHTA and CDR2 FQGNSA. With 8 bases removed from V and 4 bases from J, the gap between germline ends came to 17 bases. The CDR3 covers 14 residues. As DNA, the CDR3 is TGTGCCAGCGAACTACTTCCCAGGGTCACTGAAGCTTTCTTT. Its protein is CASELLPRVTEAFF.

This rearrangement joins TRBV3-1 (or the pseudogene TRBV3-2) to TRBJ2-7; D is unclear. Looked up from germline, CDR1 is LGHDT and CDR2 is YNNKEL (reference sequence). The ends were cut back, 0 bases at V and 0 bases at J, with 6 bases in the middle. The CDR3 has 14 amino acids. CDR3 nucleotide sequence: TGTGCCAGCAGCCAAGAACACACCTCCTACGAGCAGTACTTC. It codes for CASSQEHTSYEQYF.

CDR3 amino acids: CASSVDGGSYNEQFF. For the CDR3, the DNA is TGCGCCAGCAGCGTGGACGGAGGCTCCTACAATGAGCAGTTCTTC. V and J are TRBV5-1 and TRBJ2-1; D may be TRBD2 (5 bases). Trimming removed 4 bases from V and 0 bases from J, with 11 bases in between. The germline V gene encodes CDR1 SGHRS and CDR2 YFSETQ. The CDR3 runs 15 residues.

This chain links TRBV6-4 with TRBJ2-1; D perhaps matches TRBD2 (5 bases). The CDR3 consists of 16 residues. V was trimmed by 4 bases and J by 0 bases, leaving 13 bases between them. CDR1 is MRHNA and CDR2 is SNTAGT in the germline V gene. This chain's CDR3 is CASSALPGSSYNEQFF. The CDR3 DNA reads as TGTGCCAGCAGTGCCCTGCCGGGAAGCTCCTACAATGAGCAGTTCTTC.

The chain employs TRBV5-1 and TRBJ2-7, with 9 bases matching TRBD1. Germline V gene lookup returns CDR1 SGHRS and CDR2 YFSETQ. The V gene end was trimmed by 4 bases and the J gene end by 1 base; junction bases not matched to a gene: 3. The CDR3 length is 14 residues. The CDR3, as DNA: TGCGCCAGCAGCCATGGACAGGGGTCCTACGAGCAGTACTTC. Residues: CASSHGQGSYEQYF.

The chain recombines TRBV10-2 with TRBJ1-5; D perhaps matches TRBD1 (5 bases). Germline V gene data show CDR1 as WSHSY and CDR2 as SAAADI. There are 16 residues in the CDR3. The V and J ends lost 3 bases and 0 bases respectively, with 12 bases between them. CDR3 DNA: TGCGCCAGCAGTGACCCTGGGGCCCATAGCAATCAGCCCCAGCATTTT. This gives the protein CASSDPGAHSNQPQHF.

The chain combines TRBV6-1 with TRBJ1-3; D is unresolved. Per germline, CDR1 MNHNS and CDR2 SASEGT. The CDR3 totals 14 residues. Trimming stripped 2 bases from V and 1 base from J, with 6 bases between. The CDR3 DNA sequence: TGTGCCAGCAGTGAATATAGATCTGGAAACACCATATATTTT. Encoded protein: CASSEYRSGNTIYF.